This T cell receptor (beta chain) was captured by sequencing in a study of cytomegalovirus exposure and HLA in healthy donors. Turning to the study itself: About 83 million unique TCRs from HLA-typed donors made up an early data release.

Trimming took off 3 bases at V and 8 bases at J, with 11 bases between the two ends. The CDR3 spans 11 residues. Germline values: CDR1 DFQATT, CDR2 SNEGSKA (reference sequence). The PCR ran on 60 Vbeta and 13 Jbeta primers. TCRdb keeps only in-frame clones here, not all; method: immunoSEQ multiplex PCR. The sample table includes tens of thousands of clones. The sequenced sample consisted of PBMCs. The rearrangement uses TRBV20-1 and TRBJ2-7; a weak D match, TRBD1 (6 bases). The sequence was obtained from a female donor in good health and CMV-seronegative. CDR3 loop: CSASQGTQQYF. The CDR3, as DNA: TGCAGTGCTAGTCAGGGGACGCAGCAGTACTTC.